Listed below are T cell receptor beta chains from one sample, sequenced in a study of shared clonotypes between healthy human individuals. TCRdb's copy holds only in-frame clones and misses some; the assay was immunoSEQ multiplex PCR. Here the sample spans a few hundred thousand clones, around three quarters being singletons. The source material was PBMCs. Receptor source: a woman aged 40 to 50 in good health. Some clones in this sample may be carry-over from other donors' samples. The CDR3 runs from the conserved cysteine through the conserved F or W. D genes are given only for firm matches. Size is stated for part of the rows, as once, few or many counts, or as a class when the clone is expanded.

j_call | clone_size | d_call | v_call | cdr3_nt | cdr3_aa
TRBJ1-2 | many | . | TRBV5-1 | TGCGCCAGCAGCTTACAGGATCCTAACTATGGCTACACCTTC | CASSLQDPNYGYTF
TRBJ2-3 | once | TRBD1 | TRBV5-4 | TGTGCCAGCAGCATCCGGACAGGAGCTAGCACAGATACGCAGTATTTT | CASSIRTGASTDTQYF
TRBJ2-7 | . | . | TRBV2 | TGTGCCAGCAAGGCCGTAGCCTACGAGCAGTACTTC | CASKAVAYEQYF
TRBJ1-6 | . | . | TRBV6-6 | TGTGCCAGCAGCATGCAGGGTGATGAATCACCCCTCCACTTT | CASSMQGDESPLHF
TRBJ2-1 | . | . | TRBV20-1 | TGCAGTGCTAGAGCGGGCAGTGAGCAGTTCTTC | CSARAGSEQFF
TRBJ2-7 | . | TRBD2 | TRBV7-2 | TGTGCCAGCAGTAGGGCCCCCGGGACTAGCGGGAGGGGATACGAGCAGTACTTC | CASSRAPGTSGRGYEQYF
TRBJ2-7 | . | . | TRBV10-1 | TGCGCCAGCAGTTCGGGACACCCCTACGAGCAGTACTTC | CASSSGHPYEQYF
TRBJ2-7 | . | . | TRBV15 | TGTGCCACCAGCAGAGATCCGGCTACTCTGGAGCAGTACTTC | CATSRDPATLEQYF
TRBJ2-7 | . | . | TRBV10-2 | TGCGCCAGCAGTGAGTTCCTGGGTCCCTACGAGCAGTACTTC | CASSEFLGPYEQYF
TRBJ2-3 | . | . | TRBV2 | TGTGCCAGCAGTGTGGGCGAAGATACGCAGTATTTT | CASSVGEDTQYF
TRBJ2-1 | . | . | TRBV19 | TGTGCCAGTAGCCAGTTGGGGTACAATGAGCAGTTCTTC | CASSQLGYNEQFF
TRBJ1-3 | . | . | TRBV29-1 | TGCAGCGCTGACTTGCAGGGCGGGAACACCATATATTTT | CSADLQGGNTIYF
TRBJ2-2 | . | . | TRBV4-2 | TGTGCCAGCAGCCCCAGGGCCGGTAATACAAACACCGGGGAGCTGTTTTTT | CASSPRAGNTNTGELFF
TRBJ1-4 | . | . | TRBV5-1 | TGCGCCAGCAGCTCGGGTGCAACTAATGAAAAACTGTTTTTT | CASSSGATNEKLFF
TRBJ2-1 | many | TRBD2 | TRBV6-4 | TGTGCCAGCAGTGACGAAGCGGGAGGGCCCTACAATGAGCAGTTCTTC | CASSDEAGGPYNEQFF
TRBJ2-7 | . | TRBD2 | TRBV7-2 | TGTGCCAGCAGCCTCTCCCGGACTAGCATCCACGAGCAGTACTTC | CASSLSRTSIHEQYF
TRBJ2-5 | . | TRBD2 | TRBV11-3 | TGTGCCAGCAGCTTTGGGACTACCAACCAAGAGACCCAGTACTTC | CASSFGTTNQETQYF
TRBJ2-7 | few | . | TRBV5-1 | TGCGCCAGCCAGGCTTCGTCCTACGAGCAGTACTTC | CASQASSYEQYF
TRBJ1-5 | . | . | TRBV7-8 | TGTGCCAGCAACTCGGGCGGGGACTCCTGGGGTCAGCCCCAGCATTTT | CASNSGGDSWGQPQHF
TRBJ2-7 | . | . | TRBV19 | TGTGCCAGTAGCCCGACAGCGTACTCCTACGAGCAGTACTTC | CASSPTAYSYEQYF
TRBJ1-4 | . | . | TRBV18 | TGTGCCAGCTCACCCCGGTCAGGCCCTAATGAAAAACTGTTTTTT | CASSPRSGPNEKLFF
TRBJ2-1 | . | TRBD1 | TRBV9 | TGTGCCAGCAGCGTAAGGACAGGGGTCTACAATGAGCAGTTCTTC | CASSVRTGVYNEQFF
TRBJ2-2 | . | TRBD1 | TRBV9 | TGTGCCAGCAGCGCAACAGGGGTTAACACCGGGGAGCTGTTTTTT | CASSATGVNTGELFF
TRBJ2-7 | . | TRBD1 | TRBV5-1 | TGCGCCAGCAGCTTGACGGACAGGGTCGAATACGAGCAGTACTTC | CASSLTDRVEYEQYF
TRBJ2-3 | . | TRBD1 | TRBV7-2 | TGTGCCAGCAGCTTAGGGCCAGGGGGAAGCACAGATACGCAGTATTTT | CASSLGPGGSTDTQYF
TRBJ1-1 | . | TRBD1 | TRBV19 | TGTGCCAGTTCACCAGACAGGGGAGCGGACACTGAAGCTTTCTTT | CASSPDRGADTEAFF
TRBJ2-5 | . | TRBD1 | TRBV27 | TGTGCCAGCAGTCGCAAAACCGGGACAGGGGGACAAGAGACCCAGTACTTC | CASSRKTGTGGQETQYF
TRBJ2-5 | . | TRBD2 | TRBV7-2 | TGTGCCAGCAGCTTAGGTAGCGGGAACCAAGAGACCCAGTACTTC | CASSLGSGNQETQYF
TRBJ2-7 | . | TRBD1 | TRBV15 | TGTGCCACCAGCAGGGACAGGGGGCCGAACTACGAGCAGTACTTC | CATSRDRGPNYEQYF
TRBJ1-3 | few | . | TRBV5-6 | TGTGCCAGCAGCTTGGCAGCTCCTGGAAACACCATATATTTT | CASSLAAPGNTIYF
TRBJ2-7 | . | . | TRBV4-1 | TGCGCCAGCAGCCAACCCCGGGCGGGGCGAAGCTCCTACGAGCAGTACTTC | CASSQPRAGRSSYEQYF
TRBJ1-1 | . | TRBD1 | TRBV9 | TGTGCCAGCAGCCGCTGGACAGGGAGGAACACTGAAGCTTTCTTT | CASSRWTGRNTEAFF
TRBJ2-2 | . | . | TRBV2 | TGTGCCAGCAGAGGACGGGTGAACACCGGGGAGCTGTTTTTT | CASRGRVNTGELFF
TRBJ2-1 | many | TRBD2 | TRBV5-1 | TGCGCCAGCAGCCCCTGGACTAGCGGGAGAGGAGAGCAGTTCTTC | CASSPWTSGRGEQFF
TRBJ2-5 | few | . | TRBV7-3 | TGTGCCAGCAGCTTAACGCCCGGAGACTGGGAGACCCAGTACTTC | CASSLTPGDWETQYF
TRBJ1-2 | . | . | TRBV27 | TGTGCCAGCAGTTTAGTGGGGGATTATGGCTACACCTTC | CASSLVGDYGYTF
TRBJ2-1 | . | TRBD2 | TRBV28 | TGTGCCATGGCGGCGGGAGGGGGCGATGAGCAGTTCTTC | CAMAAGGGDEQFF
TRBJ2-6 | . | . | TRBV4-3 | TGCGCCAGCAGCCAAGATGACGGGGGCCTATCGGGGGCCAACGTCCTGACTTTC | CASSQDDGGLSGANVLTF
TRBJ1-3 | . | . | TRBV30 | TGTGCCTGGAGTGTCCTAGGGGCGGTTGGAAACACCATATATTTT | CAWSVLGAVGNTIYF
TRBJ2-5 | . | . | TRBV7-9 | TGTGCCAGCAGCCGGAGTAGCGGCGAGACCCAGTACTTC | CASSRSSGETQYF
TRBJ2-1 | once | . | TRBV28 | TGTGCCAGCAGTCTCCTCGGGACTCGAAGTTTTGATGAGCAGTTCTTC | CASSLLGTRSFDEQFF
TRBJ2-3 | few | . | TRBV7-2 | TGTGCCAGCAGCTTTATGGGATCAAACACAGATACGCAGTATTTT | CASSFMGSNTDTQYF
TRBJ2-7 | few | TRBD2 | TRBV6-1 | TGTGCCAGCAGTGTTAGCGGGAGGGGGAACTACGAGCAGTACTTC | CASSVSGRGNYEQYF
TRBJ2-1 | . | TRBD2 | TRBV27 | TGTGCCAGCAGTCCACTAGCGGGAATCAATGAGCAGTTCTTC | CASSPLAGINEQFF
TRBJ2-3 | . | TRBD1 | TRBV5-1 | TGCGCCAGCAGATCTCCGGGACAGGGCCCCACAGATACGCAGTATTTT | CASRSPGQGPTDTQYF
TRBJ2-1 | few | TRBD2 | TRBV11-3 | TGTGCCAGCAGCTTAGGTGCTAGCGGGACGGACGATGAGCAGTTCTTC | CASSLGASGTDDEQFF
TRBJ2-3 | . | . | TRBV7-9 | TGTGCCAGGGCCGGGACTGGCACAGATACGCAGTATTTT | CARAGTGTDTQYF
TRBJ2-1 | . | TRBD2 | TRBV5-1 | TGCGCCAGCAGTAAGGGGCAGACTAGCGGGGCGTCTGAGCAGTTCTTC | CASSKGQTSGASEQFF
TRBJ1-5 | few | . | TRBV28 | TGTGCCAGCCAGGGATATAGCAATCAGCCCCAGCATTTT | CASQGYSNQPQHF